This entry lists 6 T cell receptor beta chains sequenced from one sample in a study of blood T cell repertoires in COVID-19. Sequenced by immunoSEQ multiplex PCR; TCRdb stores in-frame clones only, minus some. The sample lists 250,000 or so clones, just under 85% occurring once. Sequencing input: peripheral blood. These TCRs come from a man in his fifties with acute or convalescent COVID-19.

This clone is a singleton in its sample. The genes are TRBV19 and TRBJ2-2; 7 positions agree with TRBD1. The V and J ends lost 5 bases and 1 base, in that order; junction bases with no gene match: 4. The CDR3 length is 15 residues. Germline CDR1 and CDR2: LNHDA and SQIVND (reference sequence). CDR3 in amino acids: CASSSDRENTGELFF. CDR3 DNA: TGTGCCAGTAGTTCAGACAGGGAGAACACCGGGGAGCTGTTTTTT.

This clone has just a few counts. This chain links TRBV5-8 with TRBJ1-1; D is possibly TRBD1 (6 bases). The CDR3 runs 15 residues. V was shortened by 4 bases and J by 5 bases, with 18 bases between the two germline ends. Germline CDR1 and CDR2: SGHTS and YDEGEE. The CDR3 sequence is CASSILRGAFTEAFF. As DNA, the CDR3 is TGTGCCAGCAGCATACTCAGGGGCGCTTTTACTGAAGCTTTCTTT. The whole variable domain, filled in from reference TRBV5-8 and TRBJ1-1, reads EAGVTQSPTHLIKTRGQQATLRCSPISGHTSVYWYQQALGLGLQFLLWYDEGEERNRGNFPPRFSGRQFPNYSSELNVNALELEDSALYLCASSILRGAFTEAFFGQGTRLTVV.

The chain uses TRBV5-1 and TRBJ2-3, with unresolved D. V was trimmed by 4 bases and J by 4 bases, leaving 7 bases between them. The CDR3 contains 12 residues. Germline assignment: CDR1 SGHRS and CDR2 YFSETQ. CDR3 sequence reads: CASSPQSDTQYF. CDR3 nucleotides: TGCGCCAGCAGCCCCCAATCAGATACGCAGTATTTT.

In its sample, this clone was seen a few times. The chain couples TRBV6-1 to TRBJ1-4, with TRBD1 matching over 10 bases. This CDR3 contains 13 residues. Germline V gene data show CDR1 as MNHNS and CDR2 as SASEGT. J lost 16 bases, V lost 3 bases, and 8 bases had no gene match. In DNA, the CDR3 is TGTGCCAGCAGTGATCCGGGACAGGGGCCTCGGTTTTTT. It yields the protein CASSDPGQGPRFF.

The gene calls are TRBV4-1 and TRBJ1-1; unclear D gene. Germline CDR1 and CDR2: MGHRA and YSYEKL. V was clipped by 0 bases and J by 3 bases, with 14 bases between them. CDR3 length: 16 residues. The CDR3 sequence: CASSQDVAVSYTEAFF. CDR3 bases: TGCGCCAGCAGCCAAGATGTGGCAGTCTCGTACACTGAAGCTTTCTTT.

The rearrangement joins TRBV5-1 to TRBJ1-6, with D possibly being TRBD1 (5 bases). Germline-derived CDR1 and CDR2 are SGHRS and YFSETQ. The CDR3 loop spans 15 amino acids. Trimming cost V 4 bases and J 5 bases, with 13 bases left between them. The CDR3: CASSPGSGNNSPLHF. CDR3 DNA: TGCGCCAGCAGCCCGGGTTCAGGGAATAATTCACCCCTCCACTTT.